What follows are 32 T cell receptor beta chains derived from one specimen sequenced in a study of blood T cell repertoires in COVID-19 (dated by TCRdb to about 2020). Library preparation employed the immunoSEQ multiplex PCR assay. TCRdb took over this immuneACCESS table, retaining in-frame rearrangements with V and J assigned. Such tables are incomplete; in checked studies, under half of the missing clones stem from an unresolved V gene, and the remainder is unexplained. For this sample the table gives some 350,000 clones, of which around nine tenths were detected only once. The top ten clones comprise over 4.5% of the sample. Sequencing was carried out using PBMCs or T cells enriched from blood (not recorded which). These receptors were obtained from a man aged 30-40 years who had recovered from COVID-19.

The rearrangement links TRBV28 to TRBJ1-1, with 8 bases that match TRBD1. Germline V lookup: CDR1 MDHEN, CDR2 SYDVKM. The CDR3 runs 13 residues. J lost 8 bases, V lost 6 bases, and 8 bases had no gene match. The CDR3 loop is CASRRQGLGEAFF. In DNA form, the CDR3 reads TGTGCCAGCAGGCGACAGGGGCTAGGAGAAGCTTTCTTT.

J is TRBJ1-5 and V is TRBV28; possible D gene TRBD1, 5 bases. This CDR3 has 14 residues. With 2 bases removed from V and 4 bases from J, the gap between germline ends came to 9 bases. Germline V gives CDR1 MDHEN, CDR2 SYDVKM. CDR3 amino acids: CASSLGNRNQPQHF. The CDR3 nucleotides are TGTGCCAGCAGTTTAGGGAACAGGAATCAGCCCCAGCATTTT.

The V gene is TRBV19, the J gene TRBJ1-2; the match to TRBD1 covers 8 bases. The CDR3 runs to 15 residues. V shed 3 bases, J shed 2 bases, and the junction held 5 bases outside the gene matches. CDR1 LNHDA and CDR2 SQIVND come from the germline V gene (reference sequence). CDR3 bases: TGTGCCAGTAGTATTCGGACAGGGTCCAACTATGGCTACACCTTC. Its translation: CASSIRTGSNYGYTF.

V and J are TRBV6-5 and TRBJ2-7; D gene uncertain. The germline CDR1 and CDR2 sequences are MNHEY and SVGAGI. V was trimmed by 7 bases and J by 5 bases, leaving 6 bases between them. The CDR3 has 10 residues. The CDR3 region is CASKLHEQYF. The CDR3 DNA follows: TGTGCCAGCAAACTGCACGAGCAGTACTTC.

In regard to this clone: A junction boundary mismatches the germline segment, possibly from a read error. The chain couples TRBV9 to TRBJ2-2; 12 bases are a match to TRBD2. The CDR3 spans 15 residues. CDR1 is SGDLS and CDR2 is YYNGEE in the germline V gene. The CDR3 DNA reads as TGTGTCAGCAGCGGACCGGGACTAGCGGGCGGGGAGCTGTTTTTT. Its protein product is CVSSGPGLAGGELFF.

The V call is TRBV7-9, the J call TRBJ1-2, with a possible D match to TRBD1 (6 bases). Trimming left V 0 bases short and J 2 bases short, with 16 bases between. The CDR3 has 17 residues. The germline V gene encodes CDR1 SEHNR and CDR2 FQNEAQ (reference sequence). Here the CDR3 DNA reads TGTGCCAGCAGCTTAGCGGGAGGGCAGGGGATAAACTATGGCTACACCTTC. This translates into CASSLAGGQGINYGYTF.

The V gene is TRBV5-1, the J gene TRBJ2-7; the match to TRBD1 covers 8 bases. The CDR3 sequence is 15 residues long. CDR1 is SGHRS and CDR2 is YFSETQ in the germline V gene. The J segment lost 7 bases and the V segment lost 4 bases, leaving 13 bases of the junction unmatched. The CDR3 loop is CASSKGQDTVGEQYF. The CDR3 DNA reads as TGCGCCAGCAGCAAGGGACAGGACACCGTGGGGGAGCAGTACTTC.

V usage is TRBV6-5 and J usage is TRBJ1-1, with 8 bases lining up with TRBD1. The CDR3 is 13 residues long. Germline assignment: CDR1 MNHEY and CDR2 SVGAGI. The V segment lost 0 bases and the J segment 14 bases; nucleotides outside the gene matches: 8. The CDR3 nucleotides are TGTGCCAGCAGTTACTCGGAGACAGGGGTAGCATTCTTT. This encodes CASSYSETGVAFF.

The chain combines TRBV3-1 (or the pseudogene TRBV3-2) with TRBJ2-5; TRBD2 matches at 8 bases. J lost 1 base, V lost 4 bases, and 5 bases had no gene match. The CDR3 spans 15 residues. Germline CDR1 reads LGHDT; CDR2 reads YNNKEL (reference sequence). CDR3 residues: CASSPGAGGQETQYF. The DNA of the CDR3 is TGTGCCAGCAGCCCAGGGGCGGGGGGCCAAGAGACCCAGTACTTC.

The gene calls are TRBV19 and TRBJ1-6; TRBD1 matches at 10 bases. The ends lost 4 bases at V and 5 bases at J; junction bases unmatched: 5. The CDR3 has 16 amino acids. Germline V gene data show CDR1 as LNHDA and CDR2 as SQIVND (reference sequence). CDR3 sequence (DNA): TGTGCCAGTAGTAAGGGGACAGGGGAGGATAATTCACCCCTCCACTTT. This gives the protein CASSKGTGEDNSPLHF. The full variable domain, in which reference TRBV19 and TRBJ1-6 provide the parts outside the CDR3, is DGGITQSPKYLFRKEGQNVTLSCEQNLNHDAMYWYRQDPGQGLRLIYYSQIVNDFQKGDIAEGYSVSREKKESFPLTVTSAQKNPTAFYLCASSKGTGEDNSPLHFGNGTRLTVT.

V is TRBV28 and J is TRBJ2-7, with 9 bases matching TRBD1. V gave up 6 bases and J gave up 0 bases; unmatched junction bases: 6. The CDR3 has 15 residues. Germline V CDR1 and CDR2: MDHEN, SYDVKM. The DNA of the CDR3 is TGTGCCAGCAGAACAGGGGGCGCGGACTCCTACGAGCAGTACTTC. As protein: CASRTGGADSYEQYF.

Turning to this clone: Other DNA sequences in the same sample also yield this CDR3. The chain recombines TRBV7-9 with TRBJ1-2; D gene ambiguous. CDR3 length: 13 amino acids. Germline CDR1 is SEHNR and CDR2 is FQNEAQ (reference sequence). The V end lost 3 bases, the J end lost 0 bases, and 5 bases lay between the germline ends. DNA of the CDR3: TGTGCCAGCAGCTTTCCAGCTAACTATGGCTACACCTTC. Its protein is CASSFPANYGYTF.

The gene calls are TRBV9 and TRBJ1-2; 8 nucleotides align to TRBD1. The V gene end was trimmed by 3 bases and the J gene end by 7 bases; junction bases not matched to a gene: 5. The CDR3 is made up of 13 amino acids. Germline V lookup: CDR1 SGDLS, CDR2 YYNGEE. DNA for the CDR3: TGTGCCAGCAGCGCAGGACAGGGACTTGGCTACACCTTC. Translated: CASSAGQGLGYTF.

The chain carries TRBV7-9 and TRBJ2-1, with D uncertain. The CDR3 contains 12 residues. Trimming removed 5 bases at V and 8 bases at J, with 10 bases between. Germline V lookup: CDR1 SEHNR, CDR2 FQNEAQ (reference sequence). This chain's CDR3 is CASSRSGDEQFF. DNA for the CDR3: TGTGCCAGCAGCCGTAGTGGTGATGAGCAGTTCTTC. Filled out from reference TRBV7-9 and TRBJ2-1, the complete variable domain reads DTGVSQNPRHKITKRGQNVTFRCDPISEHNRLYWYRQTLGQGPEFLTYFQNEAQLEKSRLLSDRFSAERPKGSFSTLEIQRTEQGDSAMYLCASSRSGDEQFFGPGTRLTVL.

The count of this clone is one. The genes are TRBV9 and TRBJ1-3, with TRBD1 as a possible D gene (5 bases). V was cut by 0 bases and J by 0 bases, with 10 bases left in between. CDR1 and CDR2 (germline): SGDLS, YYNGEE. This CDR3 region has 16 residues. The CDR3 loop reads CASSVGNRNSGNTIYF. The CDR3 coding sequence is TGTGCCAGCAGCGTAGGGAACAGGAACTCTGGAAACACCATATATTTT. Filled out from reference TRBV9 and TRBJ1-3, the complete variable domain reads DSGVTQTPKHLITATGQRVTLRCSPRSGDLSVYWYQQSLDQGLQFLIQYYNGEERAKGNILERFSAQQFPDLHSELNLSSLELGDSALYFCASSVGNRNSGNTIYFGEGSWLTVV.

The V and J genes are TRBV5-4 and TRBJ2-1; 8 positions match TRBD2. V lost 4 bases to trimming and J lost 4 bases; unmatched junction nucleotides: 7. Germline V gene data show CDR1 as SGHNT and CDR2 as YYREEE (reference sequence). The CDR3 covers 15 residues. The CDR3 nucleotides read TGTGCCAGCAGCCAGGCGGGGGGCTTATACAATGAGCAGTTCTTC. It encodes CASSQAGGLYNEQFF.

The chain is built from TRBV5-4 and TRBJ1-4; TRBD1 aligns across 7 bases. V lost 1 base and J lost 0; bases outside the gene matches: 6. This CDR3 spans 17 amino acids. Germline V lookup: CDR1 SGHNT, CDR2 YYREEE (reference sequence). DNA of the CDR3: TGTGCCAGCAGCTTGTGGGGGACAGAGGCAACTAATGAAAAACTGTTTTTT. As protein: CASSLWGTEATNEKLFF.

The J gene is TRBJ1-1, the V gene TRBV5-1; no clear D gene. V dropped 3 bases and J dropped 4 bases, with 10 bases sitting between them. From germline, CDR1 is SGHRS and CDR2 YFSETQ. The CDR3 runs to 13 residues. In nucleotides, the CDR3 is TGCGCCAGCAGCTCCTTGCGGGGCACTGAAGCTTTCTTT. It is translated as CASSSLRGTEAFF.

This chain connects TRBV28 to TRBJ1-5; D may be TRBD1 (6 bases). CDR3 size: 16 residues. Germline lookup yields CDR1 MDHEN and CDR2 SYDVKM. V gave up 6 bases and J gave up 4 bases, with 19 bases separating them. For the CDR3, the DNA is TGTGCCAGCAGATTTGGGGGCCTCGGGGCTAATCAGCCCCAGCATTTT. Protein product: CASRFGGLGANQPQHF.

This CDR3 is CATSRDIGFSYEQYF. The CDR3, as DNA: TGTGCCACCAGCAGAGATATTGGCTTCTCCTACGAGCAGTACTTC. The V call is TRBV15, the J call TRBJ2-7; D gene uncertain. This CDR3 spans 15 amino acids. Trimming took 0 bases from V and 0 from J, leaving 9 bases between them. Germline loops: CDR1 LNHNV, CDR2 YYDKDF (reference sequence).

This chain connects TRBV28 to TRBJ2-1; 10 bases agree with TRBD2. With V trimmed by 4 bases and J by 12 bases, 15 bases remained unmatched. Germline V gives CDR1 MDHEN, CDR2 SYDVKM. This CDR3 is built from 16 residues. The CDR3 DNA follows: TGTGCCAGCAGTTCTCCGGGACTAGCGCGTCTTGGGGGGCAGTTCTTC. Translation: CASSSPGLARLGGQFF. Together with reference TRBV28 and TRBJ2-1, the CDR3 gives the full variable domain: DVKVTQSSRYLVKRTGEKVFLECVQDMDHENMFWYRQDPGLGLRLIYFSYDVKMKEKGDIPEGYSVSREKKERFSLILESASTNQTSMYLCASSSPGLARLGGQFFGPGTRLTVL.

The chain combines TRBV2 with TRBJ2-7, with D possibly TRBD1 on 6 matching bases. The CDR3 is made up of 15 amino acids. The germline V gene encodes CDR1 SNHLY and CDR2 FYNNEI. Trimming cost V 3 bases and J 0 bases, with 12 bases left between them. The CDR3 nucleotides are TGTGCCAGCAGTGACTGGCAGGGGACCTCCTACGAGCAGTACTTC. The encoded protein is CASSDWQGTSYEQYF.

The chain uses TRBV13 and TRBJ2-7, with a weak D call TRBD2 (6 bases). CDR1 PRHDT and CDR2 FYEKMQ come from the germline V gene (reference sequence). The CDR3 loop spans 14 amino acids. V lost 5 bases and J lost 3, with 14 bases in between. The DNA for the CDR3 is TGTGCCAGCAGCGCGCGGGGCGGAGGCTACGAGCAGTACTTC. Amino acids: CASSARGGGYEQYF.

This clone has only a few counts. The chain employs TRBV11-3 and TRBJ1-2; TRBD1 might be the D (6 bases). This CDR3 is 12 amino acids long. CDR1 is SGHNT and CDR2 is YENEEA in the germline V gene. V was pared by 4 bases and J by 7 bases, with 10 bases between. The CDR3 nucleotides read TGTGCCAGCAGCTCCGGGGGGCTTGGCTACACCTTC. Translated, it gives CASSSGGLGYTF.

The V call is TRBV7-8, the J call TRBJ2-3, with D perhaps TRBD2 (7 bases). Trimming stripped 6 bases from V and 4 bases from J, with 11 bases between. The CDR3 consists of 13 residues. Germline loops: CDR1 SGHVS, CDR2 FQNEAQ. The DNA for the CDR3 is TGTGCCAGCAGGTCCGGGGGGCCAGATACGCAGTATTTT. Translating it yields CASRSGGPDTQYF.

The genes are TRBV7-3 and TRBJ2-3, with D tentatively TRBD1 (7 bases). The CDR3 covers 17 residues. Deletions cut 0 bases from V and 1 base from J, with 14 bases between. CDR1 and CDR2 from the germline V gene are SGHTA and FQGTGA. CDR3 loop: CASSLTGGTVGTDTQYF. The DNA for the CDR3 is TGTGCCAGCAGCTTAACAGGAGGGACAGTCGGCACAGATACGCAGTATTTT.

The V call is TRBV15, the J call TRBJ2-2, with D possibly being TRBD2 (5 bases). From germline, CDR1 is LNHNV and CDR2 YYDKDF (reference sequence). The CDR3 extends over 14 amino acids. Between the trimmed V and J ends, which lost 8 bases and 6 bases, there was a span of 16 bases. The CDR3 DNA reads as TGTGCCACCTGTGAGGGTGGATTCTCCGGGGAGCTGTTTTTT. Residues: CATCEGGFSGELFF.

The CDR3 DNA reads as TGTGCCAGCAGCTTCAGAGAGGATTCCTACGAGCAGTACTTC. Encoded protein: CASSFREDSYEQYF. This sequence joins TRBV27 and TRBJ2-7; no clear D. V was clipped by 6 bases and J by 1 base, with 13 bases between them. The CDR3 contains 14 residues. Germline values: CDR1 MNHEY, CDR2 SMNVEV (reference sequence).

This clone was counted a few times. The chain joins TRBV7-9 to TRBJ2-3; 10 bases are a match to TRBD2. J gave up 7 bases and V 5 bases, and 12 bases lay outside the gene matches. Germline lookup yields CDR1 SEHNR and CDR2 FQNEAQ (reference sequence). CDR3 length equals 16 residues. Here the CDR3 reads CASSPPSGGVLNTQYF. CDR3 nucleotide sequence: TGTGCCAGCAGCCCCCCGAGCGGGGGGGTCCTGAATACGCAGTATTTT.

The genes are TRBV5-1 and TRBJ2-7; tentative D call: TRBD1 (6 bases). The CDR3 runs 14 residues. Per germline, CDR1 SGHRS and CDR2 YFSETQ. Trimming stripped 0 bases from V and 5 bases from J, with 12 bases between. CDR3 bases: TGCGCCAGCAGCTTGGAACAGGGATTTGACGAGCAGTACTTC. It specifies CASSLEQGFDEQYF.

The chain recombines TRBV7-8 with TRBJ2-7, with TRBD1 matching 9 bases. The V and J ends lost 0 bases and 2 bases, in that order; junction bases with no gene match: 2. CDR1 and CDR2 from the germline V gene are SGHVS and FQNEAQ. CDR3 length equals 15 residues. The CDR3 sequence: CASSLAGTGTYEQYF. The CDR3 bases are TGTGCCAGCAGCTTAGCCGGGACAGGGACCTACGAGCAGTACTTC.

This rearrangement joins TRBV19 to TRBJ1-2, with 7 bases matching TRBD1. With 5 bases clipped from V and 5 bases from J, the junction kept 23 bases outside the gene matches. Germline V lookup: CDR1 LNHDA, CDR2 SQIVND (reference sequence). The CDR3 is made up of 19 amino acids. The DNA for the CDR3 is TGTGCCAGTAGTCCGGAAGGTTGGACAGGAGTCCTTAGTCGGTATGGCTACACCTTC. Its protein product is CASSPEGWTGVLSRYGYTF.